The following is a T cell receptor beta chain sequence with its context. The antigen remains unidentified. Method: immunoSEQ multiplex PCR; TCRdb's copy keeps in-frame clones and lacks some. The data show approximately 1.5 million clones, with 98% seen just once and approximately 0.4% held by the top ten. Germline lookup yields CDR1 MNHEY and CDR2 SVGAGI. Trimming removed 10 bases from V and 8 bases from J, with 20 bases in between. This CDR3 is 13 amino acids long. The sample belongs to a study of shared clonotypes between healthy human individuals. Across the whole study: A couple of women and a few men aged 18 to 49 made up the donors. Study-wide points: Estimated richness was generally greater in naive than memory subsets.

The TCR comes from a man between 25 and 39 years old in good health. The chain joins TRBV6-5 to TRBJ1-1; D is undetermined. Specimen: naive CD4+ T cells sorted from blood. The subset denotes: CD45RA+ positively selected. The CDR3 DNA reads as TGTGCCACCAACCCAGCTGGTAGGACGGAAGCTTTCTTT. Encoded protein: CATNPAGRTEAFF.